This T cell receptor (beta chain) was observed in a study of T-cell reconstitution after alpha-beta-depleted transplantation in children. The length of the CDR3 is 12 residues. In germline, CDR1 is KGHSH, CDR2 LQKENI. V dropped 2 bases and J dropped 7 bases, with 9 bases sitting between them. Preparation of the TCRbeta library involved a method that used unique molecular identifiers. TCRdb fed the PCR reads into MiXCR, producing one record per CDR3 protein. Of 360,000 or so distinct CDR3 sequences in the sample, around 20% are singletons; the top ten hold 3.8%. The gene calls are TRBV18 and TRBJ2-7; TRBD2 is a possible D gene (5 bases). Sequencing used PBMCs from the stem cell graft donor, obtained from the stem cell graft. The TCR originated in a human donor who donated a stem cell graft to a child with acute myeloid leukemia. This chain's CDR3 is CASSPDAGEQYF. DNA for the CDR3: TGTGCCAGCTCACCAGACGCGGGTGAGCAGTACTTC.